A selection of T cell receptor beta chains follows, all from one sample in a study of blood T cell repertoires in COVID-19. Some clones are missing from TCRdb's copy, which holds only in-frame ones; the method was immunoSEQ multiplex PCR. Among 230,000 or so clones listed, 88% were seen once. Input material: PBMCs or T cells enriched from blood (not recorded which). The receptors were sampled from a woman in her forties with acute COVID-19. Both conserved end residues are part of each CDR3. Rows give clone size only sometimes, using once, few, many, or a class for an expanded clone.

clone size: once
J gene: TRBJ2-3
V gene: TRBV4-1
CDR3 protein: CASSLDRGSGTDTQYF

clone size: .
J gene: TRBJ1-3
V gene: TRBV5-1
CDR3 protein: CASSPAGTASGNTIYF

clone size: .
J gene: TRBJ2-3
V gene: TRBV19
CDR3 protein: CASSIARGGTDTQYF

clone size: .
J gene: TRBJ1-1
V gene: TRBV10-3
CDR3 protein: CAIRDDSGTEAFF

clone size: .
J gene: TRBJ2-3
V gene: TRBV18
CDR3 protein: CASSAQRGVEDTQYF

clone size: .
J gene: TRBJ2-7
V gene: TRBV9
CDR3 protein: CASSVAFSQDEQYF

clone size: .
J gene: TRBJ1-5
V gene: TRBV6-5
CDR3 protein: CASSTRQGNQPQHF

clone size: .
J gene: TRBJ2-7
V gene: TRBV4-2
CDR3 protein: CASSLHSGPSVSYEQYF

clone size: once
J gene: TRBJ1-1
V gene: TRBV11-2
CDR3 protein: CASSLVGGPLEAFF

clone size: .
J gene: TRBJ1-3
V gene: TRBV5-1
CDR3 protein: CASSLGENTIYF

clone size: .
J gene: TRBJ2-2
V gene: TRBV11-2
CDR3 protein: CASSQGQGAIAGELFF

clone size: .
J gene: TRBJ2-7
V gene: TRBV5-1
CDR3 protein: CASSYKGQAHEQYF

clone size: .
J gene: TRBJ1-2
V gene: TRBV6-5
CDR3 protein: CASGTGRASGYTF

clone size: .
J gene: TRBJ1-2
V gene: TRBV2
CDR3 protein: CASSEGASAYGYTF

clone size: .
J gene: TRBJ2-1
V gene: TRBV4-2
CDR3 protein: CASSLPGQGADNEQFF

clone size: .
J gene: TRBJ1-5
V gene: TRBV19
CDR3 protein: CASSTRTEYEPQHF

clone size: .
J gene: TRBJ1-1
V gene: TRBV7-8
CDR3 protein: CASSLEAGRGYTEAFF

clone size: once
J gene: TRBJ2-1
V gene: TRBV7-2
CDR3 protein: CASSGETYYNEQFF

clone size: .
J gene: TRBJ2-1
V gene: TRBV11-2
CDR3 protein: CASSQGAGGGDEQFF

clone size: .
J gene: TRBJ1-1
V gene: TRBV19
CDR3 protein: CASTQTGNGAEAFF

clone size: .
J gene: TRBJ1-2
V gene: TRBV30
CDR3 protein: CAWKTGEWGYTF

clone size: .
J gene: TRBJ1-2
V gene: TRBV4-3
CDR3 protein: CASSQDLGRANYGYTF

clone size: .
J gene: TRBJ2-5
V gene: TRBV7-9
CDR3 protein: CASSYSGRQETQYF

clone size: .
J gene: TRBJ1-2
V gene: TRBV6-5
CDR3 protein: CASRSGTANYGYTF

clone size: .
J gene: TRBJ1-2
V gene: TRBV5-1
CDR3 protein: CASSLEGGRSNGYTF

clone size: .
J gene: TRBJ1-5
V gene: TRBV20-1
CDR3 protein: CSASNGGRQPQHF

clone size: .
J gene: TRBJ2-2
V gene: TRBV5-1
CDR3 protein: CASSLTGGDTGELFF

clone size: few
J gene: TRBJ1-6
V gene: TRBV4-2
CDR3 protein: CASSQERQGANNSPLHF

clone size: .
J gene: TRBJ1-2
V gene: TRBV5-1
CDR3 protein: CASSLVTGGAYGYTF

clone size: once
J gene: TRBJ1-2
V gene: TRBV29-1
CDR3 protein: CSVDQGWGTSAGYTF

clone size: .
J gene: TRBJ2-2
V gene: TRBV6-4
CDR3 protein: CASSEAGGTGELFF

clone size: .
J gene: TRBJ2-3
V gene: TRBV2
CDR3 protein: CASSDDSGSVTDTQYF

clone size: .
J gene: TRBJ1-5
V gene: TRBV18
CDR3 protein: CASSPGQQDQPQHF

clone size: .
J gene: TRBJ1-5
V gene: TRBV18
CDR3 protein: CASSPLQGYQPQHF

clone size: .
J gene: TRBJ2-3
V gene: TRBV21-1
CDR3 protein: CAKVGAGVRDTQYF

clone size: .
J gene: TRBJ1-2
V gene: TRBV5-4
CDR3 protein: CASSLQGGFNYGYTF

clone size: .
J gene: TRBJ1-1
V gene: TRBV7-2
CDR3 protein: CASRGQVNTEAFF

clone size: .
J gene: TRBJ1-1
V gene: TRBV15
CDR3 protein: CATSRDGGGSEAFF

clone size: .
J gene: TRBJ2-5
V gene: TRBV25-1
CDR3 protein: CASRPSGRDQETQYF

clone size: .
J gene: TRBJ2-7
V gene: TRBV5-4
CDR3 protein: CASSQPPGLTTYEQYF

clone size: .
J gene: TRBJ2-2
V gene: TRBV9
CDR3 protein: CASRQGAVGELFF

clone size: .
J gene: TRBJ1-5
V gene: TRBV9
CDR3 protein: CASSVGGTANQPQHF

clone size: .
J gene: TRBJ2-1
V gene: TRBV5-4
CDR3 protein: CASSSGTSGRALANEQFF

clone size: .
J gene: TRBJ2-3
V gene: TRBV13
CDR3 protein: CASSLVGLAGISDTQYF

clone size: .
J gene: TRBJ2-7
V gene: TRBV3-1/TRBV3-2
CDR3 protein: CASSHRPTDRAAYEQYF

clone size: once
J gene: TRBJ2-2
V gene: TRBV13
CDR3 protein: CASSLLQRSNTGELFF

clone size: .
J gene: TRBJ2-2
V gene: TRBV4-3
CDR3 protein: CASSQGLAGEDGELFF

clone size: .
J gene: TRBJ2-1
V gene: TRBV6-2/TRBV6-3
CDR3 protein: CASSDPTSGSYNEQFF

clone size: .
J gene: TRBJ1-6
V gene: TRBV9
CDR3 protein: CASSVAPRNSPLHF

clone size: .
J gene: TRBJ1-1
V gene: TRBV11-2
CDR3 protein: CASSLRVAGDTEAFF

clone size: .
J gene: TRBJ2-7
V gene: TRBV7-9
CDR3 protein: CASLGQSYEQYF